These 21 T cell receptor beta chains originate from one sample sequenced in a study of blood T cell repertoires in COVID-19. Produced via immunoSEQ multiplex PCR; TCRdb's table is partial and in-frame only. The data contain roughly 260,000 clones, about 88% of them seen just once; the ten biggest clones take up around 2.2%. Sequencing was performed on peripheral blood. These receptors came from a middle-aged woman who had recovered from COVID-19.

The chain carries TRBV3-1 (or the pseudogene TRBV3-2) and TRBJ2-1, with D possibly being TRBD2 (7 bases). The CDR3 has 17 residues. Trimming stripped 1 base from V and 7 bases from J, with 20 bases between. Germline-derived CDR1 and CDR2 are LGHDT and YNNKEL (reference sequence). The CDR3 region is CASSQVWGGSWINEQFF. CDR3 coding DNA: TGTGCCAGCAGCCAAGTATGGGGGGGCTCGTGGATAAATGAGCAGTTCTTC.

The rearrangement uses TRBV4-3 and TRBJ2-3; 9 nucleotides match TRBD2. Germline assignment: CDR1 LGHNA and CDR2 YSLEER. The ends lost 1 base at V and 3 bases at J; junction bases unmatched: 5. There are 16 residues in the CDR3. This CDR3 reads CASSQGRGGTTDTQYF. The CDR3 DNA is TGCGCCAGCAGCCAAGGGCGGGGGGGCACGACAGATACGCAGTATTTT.

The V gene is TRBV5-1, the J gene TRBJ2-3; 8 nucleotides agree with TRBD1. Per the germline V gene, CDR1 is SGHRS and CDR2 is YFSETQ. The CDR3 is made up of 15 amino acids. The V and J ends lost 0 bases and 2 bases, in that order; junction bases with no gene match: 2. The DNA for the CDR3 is TGCGCCAGCAGCTTGGACAGGGGGTCCACAGATACGCAGTATTTT. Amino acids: CASSLDRGSTDTQYF.

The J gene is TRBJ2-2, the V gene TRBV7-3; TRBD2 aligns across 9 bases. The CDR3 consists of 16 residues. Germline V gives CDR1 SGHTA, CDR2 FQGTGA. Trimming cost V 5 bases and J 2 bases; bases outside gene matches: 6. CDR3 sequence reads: CASSPLTSGNTGELFF. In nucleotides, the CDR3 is TGTGCCAGCAGCCCACTGACTAGCGGAAACACCGGGGAGCTGTTTTTT.

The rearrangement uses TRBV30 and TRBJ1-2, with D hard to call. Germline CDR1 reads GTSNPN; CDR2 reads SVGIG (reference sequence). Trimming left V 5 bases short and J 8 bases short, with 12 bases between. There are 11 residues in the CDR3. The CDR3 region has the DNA TGTGCCTGGGGATACGGCGGGGGCTACACCTTC. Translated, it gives CAWGYGGGYTF. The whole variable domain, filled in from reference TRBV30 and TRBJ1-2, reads SQTIHQWPATLVQPVGSPLSLECTVEGTSNPNLYWYRQAAGRGLQLLFYSVGIGQISSEVPQNLSASRPQDRQFILSSKKLLLSDSGFYLCAWGYGGGYTFGSGTRLTVV.

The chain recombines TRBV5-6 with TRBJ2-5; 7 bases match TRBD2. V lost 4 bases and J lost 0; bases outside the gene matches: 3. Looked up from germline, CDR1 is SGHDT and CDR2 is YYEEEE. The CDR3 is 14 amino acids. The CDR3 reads CASSTGRYQETQYF. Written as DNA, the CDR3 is TGTGCCAGCAGCACCGGGAGGTACCAAGAGACCCAGTACTTC.

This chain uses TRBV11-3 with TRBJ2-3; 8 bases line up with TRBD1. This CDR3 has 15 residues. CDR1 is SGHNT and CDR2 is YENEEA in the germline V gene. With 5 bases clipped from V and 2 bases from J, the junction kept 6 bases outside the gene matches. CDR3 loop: CASSRRQGFTDTQYF. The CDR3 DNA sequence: TGTGCCAGCAGCCGTAGACAGGGGTTCACAGATACGCAGTATTTT.

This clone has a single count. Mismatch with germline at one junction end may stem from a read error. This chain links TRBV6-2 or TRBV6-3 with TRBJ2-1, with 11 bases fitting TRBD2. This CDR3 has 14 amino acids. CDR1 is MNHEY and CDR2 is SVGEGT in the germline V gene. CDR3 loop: CASSQALSTSGKVF. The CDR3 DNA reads TGTGCCAGCAGCCAAGCCCTATCGACTAGCGGGAAGGTCTTC.

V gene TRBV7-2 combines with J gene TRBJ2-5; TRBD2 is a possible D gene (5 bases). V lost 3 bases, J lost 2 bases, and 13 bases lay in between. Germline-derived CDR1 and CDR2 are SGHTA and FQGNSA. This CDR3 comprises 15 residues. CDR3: CASSFVPSRQETQYF. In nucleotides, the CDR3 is TGTGCCAGCAGCTTCGTACCTAGCAGGCAAGAGACCCAGTACTTC.

CDR3 in amino acids: CASSMGGMGNEQFF. The CDR3 DNA is TGTGCCAGTAGTATGGGGGGAATGGGCAATGAGCAGTTCTTC. The rearrangement links TRBV19 to TRBJ2-1, with a possible D match to TRBD2 (6 bases). CDR3 length: 14 residues. V lost 3 bases and J 6 bases, leaving 12 bases between the germline ends. Germline CDR1 LNHDA, CDR2 SQIVND (reference sequence).

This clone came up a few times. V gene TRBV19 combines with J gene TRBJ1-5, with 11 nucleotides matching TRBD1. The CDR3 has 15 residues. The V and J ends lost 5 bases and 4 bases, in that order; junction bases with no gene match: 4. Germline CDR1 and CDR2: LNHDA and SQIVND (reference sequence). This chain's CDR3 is CASSPGTGGNQPQHF. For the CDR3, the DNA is TGTGCCAGTAGTCCTGGGACAGGGGGAAATCAGCCCCAGCATTTT.

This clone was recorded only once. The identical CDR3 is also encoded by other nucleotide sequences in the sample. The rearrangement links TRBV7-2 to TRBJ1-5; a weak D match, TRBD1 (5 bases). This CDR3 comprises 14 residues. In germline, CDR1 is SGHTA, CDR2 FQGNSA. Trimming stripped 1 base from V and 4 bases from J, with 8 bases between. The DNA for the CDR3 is TGTGCCAGCAGCTTAGGACAGCTAAATCAGCCCCAGCATTTT. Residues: CASSLGQLNQPQHF.

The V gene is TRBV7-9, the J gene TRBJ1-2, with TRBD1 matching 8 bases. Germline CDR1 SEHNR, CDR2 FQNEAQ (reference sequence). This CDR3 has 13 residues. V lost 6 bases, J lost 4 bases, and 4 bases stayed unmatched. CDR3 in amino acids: CASSMTGVYGYTF. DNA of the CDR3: TGTGCCAGCAGTATGACAGGGGTCTATGGCTACACCTTC.

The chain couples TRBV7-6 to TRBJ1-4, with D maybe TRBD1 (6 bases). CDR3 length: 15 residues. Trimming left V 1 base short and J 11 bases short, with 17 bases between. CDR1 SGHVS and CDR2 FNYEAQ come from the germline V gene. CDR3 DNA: TGTGCCAGCAGCTTAGAACCGGGGGGCCGGGAGAAACTGTTTTTT. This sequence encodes CASSLEPGGREKLFF. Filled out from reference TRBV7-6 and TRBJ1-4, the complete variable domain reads GAGVSQSPRYKVTKRGQDVALRCDPISGHVSLYWYRQALGQGPEFLTYFNYEAQQDKSGLPNDRFSAERPEGSISTLTIQRTEQRDSAMYRCASSLEPGGREKLFFGSGTQLSVL.

The CDR3 DNA follows: TGTGCCATCAGTGGAGGCGGGACAGACCCCTACGAGCAGTACTTC. It codes for CAISGGGTDPYEQYF. The J gene is TRBJ2-7, the V gene TRBV10-3; the D gene is possibly TRBD1 (7 bases). The CDR3 is 15 amino acids. CDR1 ENHRY and CDR2 SYGVKD come from the germline V gene. V was trimmed by 4 bases and J by 2 bases, leaving 15 bases between them.

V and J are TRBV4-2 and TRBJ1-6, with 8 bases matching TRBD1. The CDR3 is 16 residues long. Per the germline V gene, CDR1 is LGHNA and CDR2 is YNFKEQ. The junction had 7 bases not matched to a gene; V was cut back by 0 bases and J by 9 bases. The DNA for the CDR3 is TGTGCCAGCAGCCAAGATTGGGCAGGGGGCATTTCACCCCTCCACTTT. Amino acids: CASSQDWAGGISPLHF.

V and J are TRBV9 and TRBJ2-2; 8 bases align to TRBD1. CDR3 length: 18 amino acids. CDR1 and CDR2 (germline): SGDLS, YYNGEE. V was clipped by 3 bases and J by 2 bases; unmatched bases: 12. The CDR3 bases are TGTGCCAGCAGCGGGGCCGGCGAGACAGGGGTTAACACCGGGGAGCTGTTTTTT. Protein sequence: CASSGAGETGVNTGELFF.

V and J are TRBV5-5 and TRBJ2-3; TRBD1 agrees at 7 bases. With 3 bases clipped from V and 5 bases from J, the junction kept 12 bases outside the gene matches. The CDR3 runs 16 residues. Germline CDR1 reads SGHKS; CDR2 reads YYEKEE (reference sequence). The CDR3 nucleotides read TGTGCCAGCAGCTGGGGAGACAGGGTAGTCATAGATACGCAGTATTTT. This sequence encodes CASSWGDRVVIDTQYF.

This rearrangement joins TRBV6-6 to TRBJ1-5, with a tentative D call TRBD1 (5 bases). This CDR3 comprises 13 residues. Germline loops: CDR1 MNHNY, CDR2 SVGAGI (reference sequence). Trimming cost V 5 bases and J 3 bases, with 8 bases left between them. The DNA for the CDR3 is TGTGCCAGCAGTAGACAGTACAATCAGCCCCAGCATTTT. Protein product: CASSRQYNQPQHF.

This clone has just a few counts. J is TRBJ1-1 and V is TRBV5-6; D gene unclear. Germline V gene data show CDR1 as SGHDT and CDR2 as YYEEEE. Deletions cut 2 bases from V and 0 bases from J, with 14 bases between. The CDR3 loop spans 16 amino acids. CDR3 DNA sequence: TGTGCCAGCAGCTTTGGGTTACTAGAGGTGAACACTGAAGCTTTCTTT. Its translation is CASSFGLLEVNTEAFF.

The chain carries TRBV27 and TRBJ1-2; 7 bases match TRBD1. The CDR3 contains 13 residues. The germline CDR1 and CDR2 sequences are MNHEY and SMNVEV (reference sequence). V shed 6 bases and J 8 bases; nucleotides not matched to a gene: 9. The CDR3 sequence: CASRDDRVRGYTF. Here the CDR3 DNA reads TGTGCCAGCAGAGACGACAGGGTGCGAGGCTACACCTTC.